This entry concerns a single TCR beta chain. Clones were sequenced by immunoSEQ multiplex PCR, and TCRdb holds only the in-frame ones, with some missing. The sample contains tens of thousands of clones, about 89% of which appear only once. These data are taken from a study of Tregs in tolerant kidney transplant recipients. The CDR3 runs 17 residues. Germline V gene lookup returns CDR1 MNHEY and CDR2 SMNVEV (reference sequence). The ends were cut back, 2 bases at V and 4 bases at J, with 20 bases in the middle. The nonmyeloablative bone marrow transplants came from related graft donors, with transient mixed chimerism.

The sample in question was CD4+ T cells from blood (PBMCs), obtained 6 months after the transplant. The genes are TRBV27 and TRBJ1-1; a weak D match, TRBD1 (5 bases). This TCR was sampled from a human patient who received a combined kidney and bone marrow transplant. Some of these T cells may belong to the graft donor. The chain's CDR3 is CASSLGGGGGVITEAFF. DNA of the CDR3: TGTGCCAGCAGTTTAGGTGGTGGGGGGGGAGTTATCACTGAAGCTTTCTTT.